This is a list of T cell receptor beta chains from one sample in a study of T cells in Graves' hyperthyroidism and ophthalmopathy. Via MiXCR, TCRdb re-called the multiplex PCR reads, giving one row per CDR3 protein. The data hold almost 600,000 distinct CDR3 sequences, with 11% to 15% observed a single time. Specimen: blood. The receptor source for this set is a woman under 40 with Graves' hyperthyroidism that later progressed to Graves' ophthalmopathy. CDR3s include the opening cysteine and the closing phenylalanine or tryptophan. The D gene is left open where the match is weak. A clone size is listed for some rows: how often the clone was seen (once, few, many), or a class if it is expanded.

few	TRBJ2-6	NA	TRBV30	TGTGCCTGGGGATCTTTCTGGGGGGCCAACGTCCTGACTTTC	CAWGSFWGANVLTF
many	TRBJ1-2	NA	TRBV20-1	TGCAGTGCTAGAGAGGGAGAGGGTGCAGGCGGCTACACCTTC	CSAREGEGAGGYTF
many	TRBJ2-1	TRBD2	TRBV10-3	TGTGCCACACAATCACTCGCGGGAGGGCCGAGCTCCTACAATGAGCAGTTCTTC	CATQSLAGGPSSYNEQFF
NA	TRBJ1-5	NA	TRBV19	TGTGCCAGTAGTCCAATGGAGGGTTTCAGCAATCAGCCCCAGCATTTT	CASSPMEGFSNQPQHF
many	TRBJ1-5	TRBD1	TRBV19	TGTGCCAGTAGGGCGATCCAAGGGGGCCATCAGCCCCAGCATTTT	CASRAIQGGHQPQHF
few	TRBJ2-5	NA	TRBV20-1	TGCAGTGCTAGAGCGGGAGACGAGACCCAGTACTTC	CSARAGDETQYF
many	TRBJ1-2	TRBD1	TRBV11-2	TGTGCCAGCAGCACAGGACAGGGGGCTTTCGGTGATGGCTACACCTTC	CASSTGQGAFGDGYTF
many	TRBJ1-1	TRBD1	TRBV30	TGTGCCTGGAGGACAGGGGGGACTGAAGCTTTCTTT	CAWRTGGTEAFF
many	TRBJ2-7	NA	TRBV28	TGTGCCAGCAGTTTAAATGGCGGCTACGAGCAGTACTTC	CASSLNGGYEQYF
few	TRBJ2-7	TRBD2	TRBV6-1	TGTGCCAGCAGTGGGATTCCGTGGGCAGGGCCGCCTAGCGGGCCAGTCTACGAGCAGTACTTC	CASSGIPWAGPPSGPVYEQYF
NA	TRBJ2-1	TRBD1	TRBV6-1	TGTGCCAGCACCCTCGGGACAGGGGGCGATGAGCAGTTCTTC	CASTLGTGGDEQFF
many	TRBJ1-4	TRBD1	TRBV20-1	TGCAGTGCTAGAGACCCGGGACAGGGGTATAATGAAAAACTGTTTTTT	CSARDPGQGYNEKLFF
NA	TRBJ1-5	NA	TRBV19	TGTGCCAGTAGTATCCTCGGGGGTCAGCCCCAGCATTTT	CASSILGGQPQHF
NA	TRBJ1-5	NA	TRBV19	TGTGCCAGTAGCCCCATCGACGGACCCAATCAGCCCCAGCATTTT	CASSPIDGPNQPQHF
many	TRBJ1-2	NA	TRBV6-5	TGTGCCAGCAGTTCTCGACAGGCCGGCTACACCTTC	CASSSRQAGYTF
NA	TRBJ2-7	TRBD2	TRBV27	TGTGCCAGCAGGGCGGGAGTGCGGGAGCAGTACTTC	CASRAGVREQYF
many	TRBJ1-1	NA	TRBV27	TGTGCCAGCAGTTCCCCGTCGAACACTGAAGCTTTCTTT	CASSSPSNTEAFF
many	TRBJ2-7	NA	TRBV5-1	TGCGCCAGCAGCTTGGAGCTCGGACAGACCTACGAGCAGTACTTC	CASSLELGQTYEQYF
many	TRBJ2-3	NA	TRBV7-3	TGTGCCAGCAGGTCCTTACTGAGAGATACGCAGTATTTT	CASRSLLRDTQYF
many	TRBJ1-2	NA	TRBV28	TGTGCCAGCAGTCCATTAGGGCGGGGCTGGGGCTATGGCTACACCTTC	CASSPLGRGWGYGYTF
many	TRBJ1-1	TRBD1	TRBV24-1	TGTGCCACCAGTGGGGGAACAGGGGCCAGGTACGGCACTGAAGCTTTCTTT	CATSGGTGARYGTEAFF
many	TRBJ1-1	NA	TRBV28	TGTGCCAGCAGTACGGGGGCCCGTGCGGGAGGGAGTGAAGCTTTCTTT	CASSTGARAGGSEAFF
many	TRBJ1-2	TRBD1	TRBV24-1	TGTGCCACCAGTGATGTGCGGACAGGGGGTACCTATGGCTACACCTTC	CATSDVRTGGTYGYTF
many	TRBJ1-2	NA	TRBV5-1	TGCGCCAGCAGCGTCTCCAACTATGGCTACACCTTC	CASSVSNYGYTF
few	TRBJ2-7	NA	TRBV12-3/TRBV12-4	TGTGCCAGCAGTGCGCCCAGCCAGGTTAAGGAGCAGTACTTC	CASSAPSQVKEQYF
many	TRBJ1-4	NA	TRBV27	TGTGCCAGCAGTTTATCACAGGGCGCAACTAATGAAAAACTGTTTTTT	CASSLSQGATNEKLFF
many	TRBJ2-1	TRBD2	TRBV11-2	TGTGCCAGCAGCCCCCAGACTAGCGGGATCCATGAGCAGTTCTTC	CASSPQTSGIHEQFF
many	TRBJ1-1	TRBD1	TRBV7-8	TGTGCCAGCAGCGCCCGGACAGGGGCCACTGAAGCTTTCTTT	CASSARTGATEAFF
many	TRBJ1-1	NA	TRBV7-3	TGTGCCAGCAGCGCGACAGGTGGGGTGACTGAAACTTTCTTT	CASSATGGVTETFF
few	TRBJ1-1	NA	TRBV19	TGTGCCAGTAGTATCCCGGGGGTCGACACTGAAGCTTTCTTT	CASSIPGVDTEAFF
NA	TRBJ1-2	NA	TRBV7-2	TGTGCCAGCAGCTTCGGTCCCGGGGTCGGCTACACCTTC	CASSFGPGVGYTF
few	TRBJ1-5	NA	TRBV27	TGTGCCAGCAGTCTAATTAGTGGCAATAGCAATCAGCCCCAGCATTTT	CASSLISGNSNQPQHF
few	TRBJ1-3	NA	TRBV6-1	TGTGCCAGCAGTGAAGGTTCTGCAGGGGTAGGTGGAAACACCATATATTTT	CASSEGSAGVGGNTIYF
many	TRBJ1-2	NA	TRBV14	TGTGCCAGCAGCCAAGGTCCACCAGACAGCTATGGCTACACCTTC	CASSQGPPDSYGYTF
few	TRBJ1-1	NA	TRBV18	TGTGCCAGCTCACCAGGGTCCCAAATGAACACTGAAGCTTTCTTT	CASSPGSQMNTEAFF
many	TRBJ2-2	TRBD2	TRBV9	TGTGCCAGCAGCGGGACGGGACTAGCGGGAGGAGGGGGCACCGGGGAGCTGTTTTTT	CASSGTGLAGGGGTGELFF
few	TRBJ2-7	NA	TRBV30	TGTGCCTGGAGTTGGGGCTCCTACGAGCAGTACTTC	CAWSWGSYEQYF
many	TRBJ1-1	TRBD1	TRBV18	TGTGCCAGCTCAGGACAGGACATGAACACTGAAGCTTTCTTT	CASSGQDMNTEAFF
NA	TRBJ1-3	NA	TRBV27	TGTGCCAGCAGTCCCGAGGCTGGGACAACTGGAAACACCATATATTTT	CASSPEAGTTGNTIYF